This TCR beta chain was identified in a study of human T cells and chemical hapten exposure. Germline CDR1 reads DFQATT; CDR2 reads SNEGSKA (reference sequence). The V segment lost 1 base and the J segment 3 bases; nucleotides outside the gene matches: 8. The CDR3 extends over 16 amino acids. In its sample, this clonotype was seen a few times. No antigen is known for it. Noted time point: patch test 1, 2 weeks after DPC sensitization. Specified treatment: therapeutic diphenylcyclopropenone sensitization with weekly scalp DPC. Regarding the study as a whole: Those TCRs sitting above 1 in 1000 frequency stayed the same with DPC sensitization.

Original methodology: The median was about 100,000 TCRs per sample, ranging 23,224 to 690,600. Each CDR3 protein gets one entry after TCRdb re-called the RACE reads with MiXCR. What appears here as the V and J calls and clone size reflects TCRdb's work, not the paper's. The data contain about 120,000 distinct CDR3 sequences, 12% to 15% of them singletons. Sequenced material: whole blood, taken in connection with sensitization to the hapten diphenylcyclopropenone (DPC). This clonotype originated in a man aged 18-30 years with alopecia areata. Some clones in this sample may be carry-over from other donors' samples. This chain uses TRBV20-1 with TRBJ1-4; 7 bases fit TRBD1. CDR3 sequence (DNA): TGCAGTGCTAGAGGCGGCAGGGGGACGGCTAATGAAAAACTGTTTTTT. Translated, it gives CSARGGRGTANEKLFF.